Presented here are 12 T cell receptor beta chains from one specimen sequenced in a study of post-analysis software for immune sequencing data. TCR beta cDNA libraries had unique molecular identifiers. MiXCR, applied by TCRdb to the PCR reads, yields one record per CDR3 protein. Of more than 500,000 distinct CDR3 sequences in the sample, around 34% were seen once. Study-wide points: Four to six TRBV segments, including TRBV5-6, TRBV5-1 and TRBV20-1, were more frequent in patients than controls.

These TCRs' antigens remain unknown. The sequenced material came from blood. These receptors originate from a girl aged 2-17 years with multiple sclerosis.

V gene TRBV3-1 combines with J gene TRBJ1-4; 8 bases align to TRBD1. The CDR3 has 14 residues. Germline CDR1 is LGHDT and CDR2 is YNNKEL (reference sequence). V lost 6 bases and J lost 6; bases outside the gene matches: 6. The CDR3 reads CASRRQGFDEKLFF. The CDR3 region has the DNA TGTGCCAGCAGAAGACAGGGGTTCGATGAAAAACTGTTTTTT.

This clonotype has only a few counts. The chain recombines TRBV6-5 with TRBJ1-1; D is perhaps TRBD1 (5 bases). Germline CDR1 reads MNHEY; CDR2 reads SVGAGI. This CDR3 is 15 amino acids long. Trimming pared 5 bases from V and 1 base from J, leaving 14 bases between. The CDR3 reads CASSRGVEGNTEAFF. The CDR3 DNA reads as TGTGCCAGCAGTCGGGGGGTCGAGGGGAACACTGAAGCTTTCTTT.

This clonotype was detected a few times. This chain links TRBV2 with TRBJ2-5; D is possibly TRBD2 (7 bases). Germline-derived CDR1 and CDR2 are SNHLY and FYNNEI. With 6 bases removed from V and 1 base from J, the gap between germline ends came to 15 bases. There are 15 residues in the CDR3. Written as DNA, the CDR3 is TGTGCCAGCAGGGGGGGGGCGCATCCCCAAGAGACCCAGTACTTC. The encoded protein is CASRGGAHPQETQYF.

CDR3 amino acids: CASSLQETQFF. The CDR3 DNA follows: TGTGCCAGCAGTTTGCAAGAGACCCAGTTCTTC. The V call is TRBV6-5, the J call TRBJ2-1; D ambiguous. V lost 4 bases to trimming and J lost 13 bases, with 11 bases between them. The V gene's germline CDR1 is MNHEY and CDR2 SVGAGI. The CDR3 has 11 amino acids.

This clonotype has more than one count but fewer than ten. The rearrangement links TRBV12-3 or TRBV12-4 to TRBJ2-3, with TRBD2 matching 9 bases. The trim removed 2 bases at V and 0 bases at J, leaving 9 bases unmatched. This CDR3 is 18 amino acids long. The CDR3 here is CASSLSSGVLTSTDTQYF. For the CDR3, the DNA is TGTGCCAGCAGTTTATCTAGCGGGGTCCTTACTAGCACAGATACGCAGTATTTT.

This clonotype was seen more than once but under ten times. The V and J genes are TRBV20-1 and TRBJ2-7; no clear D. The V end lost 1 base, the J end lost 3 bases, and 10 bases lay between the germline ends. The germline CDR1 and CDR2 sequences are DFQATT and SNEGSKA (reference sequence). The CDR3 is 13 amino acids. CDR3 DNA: TGCAGTGCTAGAGTTGTCAGCCTCTACGAGCAGTACTTC. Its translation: CSARVVSLYEQYF.

CDR3 nucleotides: TGCAGTGCTTTCCCGGAAGAGGCCCAGTACTTC. This encodes CSAFPEEAQYF. V and J are TRBV20-1 and TRBJ2-7; D unclear. The V end was cut by 5 bases, the J end by 10 bases, with 15 bases between. CDR1 is DFQATT and CDR2 is SNEGSKA in the germline V gene (reference sequence). The CDR3 sequence is 11 residues long.

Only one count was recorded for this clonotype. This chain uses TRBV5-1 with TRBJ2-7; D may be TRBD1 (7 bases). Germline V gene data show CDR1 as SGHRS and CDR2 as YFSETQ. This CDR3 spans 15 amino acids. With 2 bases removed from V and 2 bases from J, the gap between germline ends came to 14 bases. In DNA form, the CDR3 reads TGCGCCAGCAGCTTCGGGGGACAGACGACCTACGAGCAGTACTTC. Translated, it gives CASSFGGQTTYEQYF.

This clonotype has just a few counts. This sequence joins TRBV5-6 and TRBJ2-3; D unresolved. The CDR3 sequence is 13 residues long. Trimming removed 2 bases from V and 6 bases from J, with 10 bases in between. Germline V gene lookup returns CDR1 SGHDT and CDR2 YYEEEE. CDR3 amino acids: CASSLGFEDTQYF. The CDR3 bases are TGTGCCAGCAGCTTAGGTTTCGAGGATACGCAGTATTTT.

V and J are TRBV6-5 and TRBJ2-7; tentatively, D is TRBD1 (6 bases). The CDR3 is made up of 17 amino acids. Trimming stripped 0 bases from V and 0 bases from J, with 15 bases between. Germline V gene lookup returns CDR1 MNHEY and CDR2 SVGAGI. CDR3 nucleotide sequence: TGTGCCAGCAGTTACTCGGGGCAGGGGTTGAACTCCTACGAGCAGTACTTC. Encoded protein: CASSYSGQGLNSYEQYF.

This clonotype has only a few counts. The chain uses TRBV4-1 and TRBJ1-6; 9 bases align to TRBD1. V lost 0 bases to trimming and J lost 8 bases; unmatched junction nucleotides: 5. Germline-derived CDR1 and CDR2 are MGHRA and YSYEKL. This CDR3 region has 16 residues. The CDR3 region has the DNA TGCGCCAGCAGCCAAGATCGGGGGACAGGGTATTCACCCCTCCACTTT. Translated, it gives CASSQDRGTGYSPLHF.

As DNA, the CDR3 is TGTGCCATCAGTGAGTCAACAGGATTGAAGACCTACGAGCAGTACTTC. This sequence encodes CAISESTGLKTYEQYF. V usage is TRBV10-3 and J usage is TRBJ2-7; possible D gene TRBD1, 5 bases. V was trimmed by 0 bases and J by 2 bases, leaving 14 bases between them. This CDR3 is built from 16 residues. CDR1 and CDR2 from the germline V gene are ENHRY and SYGVKD.